A single sample gave rise to the 24 T cell receptor beta chains below, sequenced in a study of shared clonotypes between healthy human individuals (dated by TCRdb to the early 2020s). Library prep was done by the immunoSEQ multiplex PCR assay. TCRdb mirrors the immuneACCESS table, restricted to in-frame sequences. Some clones are absent from its copies; in checked studies, under half trace to an unresolved V gene, and the reason for the others is unknown. The sample includes hundreds of thousands of clones, with around four fifths observed a single time. Of the sample, roughly 2% falls within the top ten clones. Sequenced: memory CD4+ T cells sorted from blood. The cell subset or site label here, explained by the study, means: CD45RA-negative fraction. These receptors were collected from a woman between 25 and 40 years old in good health.

About this clone itself: The sample carries other DNA sequences with the same CDR3. The chain carries TRBV5-1 and TRBJ1-1, with 8 bases fitting TRBD1. Germline CDR1 reads SGHRS; CDR2 reads YFSETQ. J lost 2 bases, V lost 1 base, and 1 base had no gene match. The CDR3 loop spans 14 amino acids. CDR3 bases: TGCGCCAGCAGCTTGACAGGGGGAAACACTGAAGCTTTCTTT. Amino acid sequence: CASSLTGGNTEAFF.

V is TRBV10-3 and J is TRBJ2-1, with 10 nucleotides matching TRBD2. This CDR3 has 15 amino acids. The germline V gene has CDR1 ENHRY and CDR2 SYGVKD. V dropped 3 bases and J dropped 7; count of bases not matched to a gene: 6. The CDR3 DNA is TGTGCCATCAGTGACGCTAGCGGGAGTTGGAATGAGCAGTTCTTC. Its translation: CAISDASGSWNEQFF.

This chain uses TRBV5-1 with TRBJ2-7; TRBD1 is a possible D gene (6 bases). Trimming pared 0 bases from V and 2 bases from J, leaving 12 bases between. Germline-derived CDR1 and CDR2 are SGHRS and YFSETQ. This CDR3 spans 15 amino acids. The CDR3 loop is CASSLDRQVAYEQYF. The CDR3 bases are TGCGCCAGCAGCTTGGACCGACAGGTGGCCTACGAGCAGTACTTC.

V gene TRBV29-1 combines with J gene TRBJ2-7; D unresolved. V dropped 4 bases and J dropped 3 bases, with 13 bases sitting between them. CDR3 length: 13 amino acids. Germline assignment: CDR1 SQVTM and CDR2 ANQGSEA. CDR3: CSVALDQNYEQYF. The CDR3 nucleotides are TGCAGCGTTGCTTTGGACCAAAACTACGAGCAGTACTTC.

In its sample, this clone was seen a few times. This specimen includes other DNA sequences encoding the same CDR3. This chain connects TRBV19 to TRBJ2-7; maybe TRBD2 (6 bases). V dropped 1 base and J dropped 0 bases, with 10 bases sitting between them. The CDR3 totals 15 residues. CDR1 LNHDA and CDR2 SQIVND come from the germline V gene (reference sequence). The chain's CDR3 is CASSIVAGSSYEQYF. CDR3 nucleotides: TGTGCCAGTAGTATAGTTGCGGGAAGCTCCTACGAGCAGTACTTC. The whole variable domain, remainder taken from reference TRBV19 and TRBJ2-7, is DGGITQSPKYLFRKEGQNVTLSCEQNLNHDAMYWYRQDPGQGLRLIYYSQIVNDFQKGDIAEGYSVSREKKESFPLTVTSAQKNPTAFYLCASSIVAGSSYEQYFGPGTRLTVT.

The chain combines TRBV5-6 with TRBJ1-4; D is perhaps TRBD1 (5 bases). The CDR3 contains 14 residues. V was shortened by 3 bases and J by 8 bases, with 14 bases between the two germline ends. The germline V gene has CDR1 SGHDT and CDR2 YYEEEE. Here the CDR3 reads CASSWTGAREKLFF. CDR3 nucleotides: TGTGCCAGCAGCTGGACCGGGGCTAGGGAAAAACTGTTTTTT.

The chain recombines TRBV28 with TRBJ2-7; no reliable D call. V was pared by 2 bases and J by 0 bases, with 11 bases between. CDR3 length equals 15 residues. Germline lookup yields CDR1 MDHEN and CDR2 SYDVKM. DNA for the CDR3: TGTGCCAGCAGTTTAAGGGCCACAGCCTCCTACGAGCAGTACTTC. Protein: CASSLRATASYEQYF.

The V call is TRBV5-6, the J call TRBJ2-5; tentative D call: TRBD1 (6 bases). This CDR3 is built from 12 residues. Germline V gene data show CDR1 as SGHDT and CDR2 as YYEEEE. Trimming took 7 bases from V and 5 from J, leaving 12 bases between them. Here the CDR3 DNA reads TGTGCCAGCTGGCAGGGGACGGAGACCCAGTACTTC. Translation: CASWQGTETQYF.

CDR3 residues: CSVGRGALDEQFF. In DNA form, the CDR3 reads TGCAGCGTTGGTCGGGGGGCTCTTGATGAGCAGTTCTTC. This sequence joins TRBV29-1 and TRBJ2-1, with a weak D call TRBD2 (7 bases). Trimming pared 4 bases from V and 8 bases from J, leaving 15 bases between. The germline V gene has CDR1 SQVTM and CDR2 ANQGSEA. The CDR3 runs 13 residues.

In its sample, this clone was seen a few times. V usage is TRBV6-6 and J usage is TRBJ2-1; TRBD2 matches at 9 bases. The germline V gene has CDR1 MNHNY and CDR2 SVGAGI (reference sequence). The CDR3 covers 16 residues. With 7 bases clipped from V and 8 bases from J, the junction kept 15 bases outside the gene matches. The CDR3 here is CASTLNRIAGADEQFF. DNA for the CDR3: TGTGCCAGCACCTTAAACAGAATAGCGGGAGCCGATGAGCAGTTCTTC.

In its sample, this clone was seen many times. The chain joins TRBV5-7 to TRBJ1-5; the match to TRBD1 covers 12 bases. TRBV5-7 is annotated as an ORF whose role is uncertain. CDR3 size: 16 residues. V shed 2 bases, J shed 7 bases, and the junction held 7 bases outside the gene matches. The DNA of the CDR3 is TGTGCCAGCAGCTTTTTAGGGACAGGGGGCTTGCAGCCCCAGCATTTT. Its translation: CASSFLGTGGLQPQHF.

V and J are TRBV2 and TRBJ2-2; 9 bases are a match to TRBD1. This CDR3 is built from 16 residues. Trimming removed 5 bases from V and 0 bases from J; junction bases left unmatched: 4. CDR1 is SNHLY, CDR2 FYNNEI, per germline. The CDR3 coding sequence is TGTGCCAGCAGTCGACAGGGGGTTGCGAACACCGGGGAGCTGTTTTTT. Its protein is CASSRQGVANTGELFF.

V usage is TRBV9 and J usage is TRBJ2-5; D is undetermined. CDR1 and CDR2 (germline): SGDLS, YYNGEE. There are 13 residues in the CDR3. Trimming pared 0 bases from V and 2 bases from J, leaving 5 bases between. The CDR3 here is CASSVAVQETQYF. DNA of the CDR3: TGTGCCAGCAGCGTAGCGGTACAAGAGACCCAGTACTTC.

The gene calls are TRBV28 and TRBJ1-2; 10 positions match TRBD1. Germline assignment: CDR1 MDHEN and CDR2 SYDVKM. V was pared by 9 bases and J by 6 bases, with 10 bases of the junction left unmatched. The CDR3 is 14 residues long. In nucleotides, the CDR3 is TGTGCCAGTCTACAAGGACAGGGGGTCGATGGCTACACCTTC. Translated: CASLQGQGVDGYTF.

A few counts support this clone. The CDR3 coding sequence is TGTGCCAGCAGTTACTCGATTGGACACCAGCCCCAGCATTTT. Its translation: CASSYSIGHQPQHF. V usage is TRBV6-5 and J usage is TRBJ1-5; possible D gene TRBD1, 5 bases. CDR3 size: 14 residues. CDR1 and CDR2 from the germline V gene are MNHEY and SVGAGI. Trimming removed 0 bases at V and 7 bases at J, with 10 bases between.

The DNA of the CDR3 is TGCAGCGTTGTCTCAGGGGGCGTCGGCTACACCTTC. It is translated as CSVVSGGVGYTF. The V call is TRBV29-1, the J call TRBJ1-2, with 8 positions matching TRBD1. The J segment lost 8 bases and the V segment lost 4 bases, leaving 6 bases of the junction unmatched. The CDR3 length is 12 residues. Germline CDR1 and CDR2: SQVTM and ANQGSEA. Complete variable domain (other parts from reference TRBV29-1 and TRBJ1-2): SAVISQKPSRDICQRGTSLTIQCQVDSQVTMMFWYRQQPGQSLTLIATANQGSEATYESGFVIDKFPISRPNLTFSTLTVSNMSPEDSSIYLCSVVSGGVGYTFGSGTRLTVV.

The rearrangement joins TRBV28 to TRBJ2-7; TRBD2 aligns across 9 bases. This CDR3 has 17 residues. Germline CDR1 and CDR2: MDHEN and SYDVKM. The ends lost 1 base at V and 4 bases at J; junction bases unmatched: 11. The CDR3 loop reads CASSLFGGGRARYEQYF. The CDR3 nucleotides read TGTGCCAGCAGTTTATTCGGGGGCGGGAGGGCCCGGTACGAGCAGTACTTC.

The chain has TRBV19 and TRBJ2-2; tentative D call: TRBD2 (6 bases). The CDR3 consists of 16 residues. V was clipped by 5 bases and J by 4 bases, with 17 bases between them. Per the germline V gene, CDR1 is LNHDA and CDR2 is SQIVND (reference sequence). In DNA, the CDR3 is TGTGCCAGTAGTTTGATACGCGGGGTAGGCACCGGGGAGCTGTTTTTT. Translated, it gives CASSLIRGVGTGELFF.

The V call is TRBV6-5, the J call TRBJ2-5; 11 bases agree with TRBD2. The V segment lost 6 bases and the J segment 2 bases; nucleotides outside the gene matches: 5. In germline, CDR1 is MNHEY, CDR2 SVGAGI. The CDR3 runs 15 residues. The CDR3 region has the DNA TGTGCCAGCAGAACTAGCGGGAGTGGTCAAGAGACCCAGTACTTC. Protein: CASRTSGSGQETQYF.

The V call is TRBV30, the J call TRBJ2-3, with 8 bases that match TRBD2. The V and J ends lost 1 base and 7 bases, in that order; junction bases with no gene match: 7. There are 14 residues in the CDR3. Germline lookup yields CDR1 GTSNPN and CDR2 SVGIG (reference sequence). CDR3 residues: CAWSDGRASHTQYF. CDR3 sequence (DNA): TGTGCCTGGAGTGACGGGAGGGCCTCCCATACGCAGTATTTT.

This clone showed up just a few times. The chain recombines TRBV11-2 with TRBJ1-2, with D tentatively TRBD1 (5 bases). The length of the CDR3 is 14 residues. Trimming shortened V by 5 bases and J by 8 bases, and 18 bases separated the two germline ends. CDR1 and CDR2 (germline): SGHAT, FQNNGV. The CDR3 here is CASSPQTGDGGYTF. CDR3 sequence (DNA): TGTGCCAGCAGCCCCCAGACCGGGGACGGGGGCTACACCTTC.

The chain employs TRBV30 and TRBJ2-7; tentative D call: TRBD2 (6 bases). The germline V and J ends were trimmed by 0 bases and 3 bases, with 9 bases remaining between them. The V gene's germline CDR1 is GTSNPN and CDR2 SVGIG (reference sequence). CDR3 size: 13 residues. The chain's CDR3 is CAWSVGGSYEQYF. CDR3 bases: TGTGCCTGGAGTGTCGGGGGTAGCTACGAGCAGTACTTC.

The chain has TRBV28 and TRBJ2-3; 8 nucleotides align to TRBD2. The V gene's germline CDR1 is MDHEN and CDR2 SYDVKM. This CDR3 comprises 15 residues. V shed 3 bases and J 2 bases; nucleotides not matched to a gene: 4. This CDR3 reads CASSFVAGFTDTQYF. The CDR3 DNA reads TGTGCCAGCAGTTTTGTAGCGGGGTTCACAGATACGCAGTATTTT.

This clone was seen just once. The J gene is TRBJ2-7, the V gene TRBV6-6; the match to TRBD1 covers 9 bases. Germline CDR1 MNHNY, CDR2 SVGAGI (reference sequence). The CDR3 spans 16 residues. J gave up 4 bases and V 8 bases, and 15 bases lay outside the gene matches. In DNA form, the CDR3 reads TGTGCCAGCGCCACGGATTCCGGGACAGGGAATTACGAGCAGTACTTC. Its translation: CASATDSGTGNYEQYF.